These T cell receptor beta chains were read from a single sample in a study of spatial heterogeneity in lung cancer. MiXCR was run by TCRdb on the 5' RACE reads, yielding one entry per CDR3 protein. The repertoire holds 7,300 or so distinct CDR3 sequences, with 13% to 15% as singletons. The source material was lung tumor tissue, sampled at surgery. These receptors all come from a female donor with early-stage non-small cell lung cancer. Each CDR3 is given with its conserved first and last residue. Each record gives: J gene, V gene, clone size, D gene, CDR3 protein, CDR3 DNA. A D gene is named only where the DNA matches it firmly. Expanded clones get a size class; other rows say once, few or many, or leave the size out.

TRBJ2-5	TRBV7-2	medium-sized	NA	CASSLGPRDRGETQYF	TGTGCCAGCAGCCTAGGTCCCCGGGACCGAGGAGAGACCCAGTACTTC
TRBJ1-5	TRBV28	many	NA	CASRTGQPGQPQHF	TGTGCCAGCAGAACGGGGCAGCCAGGTCAGCCCCAGCATTTT
TRBJ2-5	TRBV7-9	many	TRBD2	CASSLWRGSGVLRTQYF	TGTGCCAGCAGCTTATGGCGAGGTAGCGGGGTTTTACGGACCCAGTACTTC
TRBJ2-7	TRBV15	many	TRBD1	CATSRDLSGTGYF	TGTGCCACCAGCAGAGATTTATCCGGGACAGGGTACTTC
TRBJ2-1	TRBV20-1	many	NA	CSATGVLGEQFF	TGCAGTGCTACGGGGGTATTGGGTGAGCAGTTCTTC
TRBJ2-7	TRBV4-1	many	NA	CASSQGSRYEQYF	TGCGCCAGCAGCCAAGGTTCGCGCTACGAGCAGTACTTC
TRBJ1-1	TRBV11-2	many	NA	CASSRWGTEAFF	TGTGCCAGCAGCCGGTGGGGGACTGAAGCTTTCTTT
TRBJ1-2	TRBV6-1	medium-sized	NA	CASSGRPNYGYTF	TGTGCCAGCAGTGGTCGCCCTAACTATGGCTACACCTTC
TRBJ2-7	TRBV6-5	medium-sized	TRBD2	CASSSPSGGRYEQYF	TGTGCCAGCAGCTCTCCGAGCGGGGGGCGATACGAGCAGTACTTC
TRBJ2-3	TRBV5-4	medium-sized	NA	CASSSQYLTDTQYF	TGTGCCAGCAGCTCCCAATACCTCACAGATACGCAGTATTTT
TRBJ2-3	TRBV5-1	many	TRBD2	CASSLLAGFTDTQYF	TGCGCCAGCAGCCTACTAGCGGGGTTCACAGATACGCAGTATTTT
TRBJ1-1	TRBV10-3	many	TRBD1	CAISSRDGTEDTEAFF	TGTGCCATCAGTAGCAGGGATGGGACAGAAGACACTGAAGCTTTCTTT
TRBJ2-1	TRBV12-3/TRBV12-4	medium-sized	NA	CASSFPGSSYNEQFF	TGTGCCAGCAGTTTCCCGGGGAGCTCCTACAATGAGCAGTTCTTC
TRBJ2-3	TRBV25-1	many	NA	CASSEYEDTQYF	TGTGCCAGCAGTGAATACGAAGATACGCAGTATTTT
TRBJ1-2	TRBV14	medium-sized	NA	CASSQGRDYGYTF	TGTGCCAGCAGCCAGGGCAGGGACTATGGCTACACCTTC
TRBJ1-4	TRBV7-8	many	NA	CASSLGVRNEKLFF	TGTGCCAGCAGCTTAGGTGTCAGAAATGAAAAACTGTTTTTT
TRBJ1-5	TRBV12-3/TRBV12-4	NA	TRBD1	CASTQRTGAVNQPQHF	TGTGCCAGCACCCAGAGGACAGGCGCCGTAAATCAGCCCCAGCATTTT
TRBJ2-1	TRBV3-1	many	TRBD2	CASRSLAGGYNEQFF	TGTGCCAGCAGGAGCCTTGCGGGGGGTTACAATGAGCAGTTCTTC
TRBJ2-6	TRBV20-1	NA	NA	CSARGSAGANVLTF	TGCAGTGCTAGAGGCTCAGCTGGGGCCAACGTCCTGACTTTC
TRBJ2-5	TRBV20-1	many	NA	CSASHLTSYSETQYF	TGCAGTGCTTCTCACCTTACTAGCTACTCGGAGACCCAGTACTTC
TRBJ2-7	TRBV4-1	medium-sized	NA	CASSLTFTSYEQYF	TGCGCCAGCAGCCTGACTTTCACCTCCTACGAGCAGTACTTC
TRBJ2-1	TRBV5-1	many	NA	CASSLVLGGGEDEQFF	TGCGCCAGCAGCTTGGTGCTGGGAGGGGGCGAAGATGAGCAGTTCTTC
TRBJ1-6	TRBV28	many	NA	CASSLTTSPLHF	TGTGCCAGCAGTCTCACAACTTCACCCCTCCACTTT
TRBJ2-7	TRBV7-6	medium-sized	NA	CASSLLGGAYEQYF	TGTGCCAGCAGCTTATTGGGGGGCGCCTACGAGCAGTACTTC
TRBJ1-2	TRBV27	medium-sized	TRBD1	CASRRDRGAPWAYGYTF	TGTGCCAGCAGGAGGGACAGGGGAGCCCCTTGGGCCTATGGCTACACCTTC
TRBJ1-1	TRBV6-6	medium-sized	NA	CASRRNTEAFF	TGTGCCAGCAGAAGGAACACTGAAGCTTTCTTT
TRBJ2-3	TRBV6-6	many	NA	CASTTGHPDTQYF	TGTGCCAGCACTACTGGGCACCCAGATACGCAGTATTTT
TRBJ2-3	TRBV7-9	NA	NA	CASSLTGRPTDTQYF	TGTGCCAGCAGCTTAACTGGGAGGCCCACAGATACGCAGTATTTT
TRBJ2-1	TRBV29-1	medium-sized	NA	CSGWGTIRTYNEQFF	TGCAGCGGTTGGGGGACCATCCGAACCTACAATGAGCAGTTCTTC